A few counts support the clone carrying this TCR beta chain. Antigen unknown. Germline loops: CDR1 SGHRS, CDR2 YFSETQ. The germline V and J ends were trimmed by 4 bases and 3 bases, with 11 bases remaining between them. The CDR3 extends over 13 amino acids. Generated by immunoSEQ multiplex PCR, the TCRdb table keeps only in-frame clones and is missing some. The table has more than 95,000 clones, about 89% seen once; the top ten hold around 3.3%. These data originate in a study of T cell responses to AZD1222 COVID-19 vaccine. Study outcomes and limitations: Once two AZD1222 doses were given, Spike-specific TCR breadth and depth went up. Unmutated variant regions are reportedly targeted by nearly half of spike-specific TCRs. Among AZD1222 vaccinees, only six were seropositive at baseline. Across spike, vaccine-associated CD4 TCRs were found, dominant at 160-218 and 743-854.

The sequenced sample was peripheral blood, obtained 28 days after the second dose of the MenACWY control vaccine. This clonotype originated in an adult who received the MenACWY meningococcal vaccine as a control. The chain has TRBV5-1 and TRBJ2-7, with D maybe TRBD1 (6 bases). The CDR3 DNA reads TGCGCCAGCAGCAACCTAGGGGGCTACGAGCAGTACTTC. Translated, it gives CASSNLGGYEQYF.